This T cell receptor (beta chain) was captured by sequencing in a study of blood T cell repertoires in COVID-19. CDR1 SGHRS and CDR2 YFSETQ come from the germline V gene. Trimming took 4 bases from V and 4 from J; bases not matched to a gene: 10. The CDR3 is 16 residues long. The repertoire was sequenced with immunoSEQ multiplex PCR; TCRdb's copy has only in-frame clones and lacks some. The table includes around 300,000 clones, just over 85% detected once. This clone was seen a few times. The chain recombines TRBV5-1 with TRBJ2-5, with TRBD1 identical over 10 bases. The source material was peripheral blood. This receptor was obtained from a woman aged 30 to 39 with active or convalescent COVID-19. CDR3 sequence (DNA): TGCGCCAGCAGCATAGGACAGGGGGGGCTGAGAGAGACCCAGTACTTC. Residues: CASSIGQGGLRETQYF.